The clone carrying this T cell receptor (beta chain) appeared once. Repertoires were generated with immunoSEQ multiplex PCR, while TCRdb's copy carries only in-frame clones and drops some. The sample includes about 260,000 clones, less than 90% of them seen just once. These data are taken from a study of blood T cell repertoires in COVID-19. About the study: Whether acute or convalescent, the COVID-19 samples came from the United States, Italy and Spain.

CDR1 KGHDR and CDR2 SFDVKD come from the germline V gene. This CDR3 contains 18 residues. Trimming took 3 bases from V and 6 from J; bases not matched to a gene: 16. V and J are TRBV24-1 and TRBJ2-5; 9 nucleotides align to TRBD1. Material for sequencing was peripheral blood. The sequence derives from a man aged 60-69 years who had recovered from COVID-19. The CDR3 here is CATSDATPAGTGPQTQYF. For the CDR3, the DNA is TGTGCCACCAGTGATGCCACACCAGCCGGGACAGGGCCCCAGACCCAGTACTTC.